The 3 T cell receptor beta chains presented below share a single source sample, sequenced in a study of T cells after yellow fever vaccination (dated by TCRdb to the late 2010s). In light of the paper, this sample's treatment or condition label describes: live attenuated yellow fever vaccine strain. The receptor library was made with 5' RACE. Instrument on record: Illumina HiSeq 2500. Clones were called with MiXCR by TCRdb after fastp trimmed the public reads at Q25, and only in-frame beta chains were retained. Duplicate CDR3 protein sequences are folded into a single record with the most common DNA and genes. In all, the sample holds hundreds of thousands of distinct CDR3 sequences, and roughly 14% of those were seen once. The ten top clones hold over 12% of the sample. This specimen consisted of PBMCs, obtained on the day of the yellow fever booster vaccination. The receptor source for this set is a man younger than 45 who received the YFV17D yellow fever vaccine.

This clonotype was detected a few times. The chain combines TRBV6-1 with TRBJ1-5, with D perhaps matching TRBD1 (6 bases). CDR3 length equals 19 residues. The ends were cut back, 6 bases at V and 2 bases at J, with 26 bases in the middle. Germline loops: CDR1 MNHNS, CDR2 SASEGT. CDR3 loop: CASRRSGGGGATRNQPQHF. DNA for the CDR3: TGTGCCAGCAGGCGCTCGGGGGGCGGGGGCGCAACGCGCAATCAGCCCCAGCATTTT.

The sample holds many counts of this clonotype. This sequence joins TRBV10-3 and TRBJ1-5; a weak D match, TRBD1 (5 bases). CDR1 is ENHRY, CDR2 SYGVKD, per germline. Trimming took off 0 bases at V and 10 bases at J, with 19 bases between the two ends. The CDR3 extends over 16 amino acids. The CDR3 sequence: CAISESIGTGISPQHF. The CDR3 DNA follows: TGTGCCATCAGTGAGTCGATAGGGACCGGGATCAGCCCCCAGCATTTT.

As concerns this clonotype: The junction and the germline gene differ at one end; a read error may be behind it. CDR3 nucleotides: TGTGCCAGCAGCTTAGAGTTTCCGGGCTCTCCCAACTTC. It codes for CASSLEFPGSPNF. The chain is built from TRBV7-9 and TRBJ2-5, with D unresolved. Germline CDR1 SEHNR, CDR2 FQNEAQ (reference sequence). This CDR3 spans 13 amino acids. The full variable domain, with the rest looked up from reference TRBV7-9 and TRBJ2-5, is DTGVSQNPRHKITKRGQNVTFRCDPISEHNRLYWYRQTLGQGPEFLTYFQNEAQLEKSRLLSDRFSAERPKGSFSTLEIQRTEQGDSAMYLCASSLEFPGSPNFGPGTRLLVL.